The clone carrying this T cell receptor (beta chain) was detected many times. V shed 5 bases and J shed 1 base, with 8 bases lying between them. Germline V gene data show CDR1 as SGHNT and CDR2 as YENEEA. The CDR3 sequence is 13 residues long. The sample belongs to a study of T cell repertoires in cytomegalovirus infection. Study background: An indication of both CMV infection and matching HLA type came from public TCR beta signatures.

Each CDR3 protein is one row after TCRdb ran MiXCR on the reads. This repertoire shows 150,000 to 200,000 distinct CDR3 sequences, less than 9.5% found once; its top ten account for approximately 4.2%. The sample consisted of PBMCs. The chain recombines TRBV11-3 with TRBJ1-1; no clear D. This TCR came from a human donor in good health (CMV status not recorded). Some clones in this sample may be carry-over from other donors' samples. CDR3 DNA: TGTGCCAGCAGCCTCAGATGGAACACTGAAGCTTTCTTT. It specifies CASSLRWNTEAFF.